This TCR beta chain was captured by sequencing in a study of Ad26.COV2.S vaccination and SARS-CoV-2 variants. Study conclusions and caveats: People given the vaccine had a wider spike-specific TCR breadth than placebo recipients did.

A remark on this clone: Its specificity is unknown.

Assay used: immunoSEQ multiplex PCR; TCRdb lists only in-frame clones, some missing. The data contain a few hundred thousand clones, over 75% of them singletons. The CDR3 extends over 11 amino acids. The V end was cut by 7 bases, the J end by 3 bases, with 7 bases between. Germline V lookup: CDR1 DFQATT, CDR2 SNEGSKA (reference sequence). Treatment in this sample: roughly 18 received Ad26.COV2.S at low or high dose, single or two shots; 5 received placebo; per-sample allocation not given. Day 63 following the first vaccine or placebo injection was when the samples were taken. Donor was an adult aged 18-55 years in Boston.

The sequences come from peripheral blood, collected in a trial of Ad26.COV2.S vaccine versus placebo. The receptor was derived from a person aged 18-60 years who received the Ad26.COV2.S COVID-19 vaccine or a placebo. J is TRBJ1-3 and V is TRBV20-1; D remains ambiguous. The CDR3 bases are TGCAGTGGGGCTCTTGGAAACACCATATATTTT. This encodes CSGALGNTIYF.